These 12 T cell receptor beta chains came from one sample sequenced in a study of blood T cell repertoires in COVID-19. Generated by immunoSEQ multiplex PCR, the TCRdb table keeps only in-frame clones and is missing some. In the table there are 150,000 to 200,000 clones, 65% to 85% of which are singletons. The sample comprised peripheral blood. The receptors derive from a man aged 55-75 years with active or convalescent COVID-19.

Details on this clone: The junction and the germline gene differ at one end; a read error may be behind it. The genes are TRBV25-1 and TRBJ2-1, with 16 nucleotides matching TRBD2. The CDR3 covers 14 residues. Germline V lookup: CDR1 MGHDK, CDR2 SYGVNS. CDR3 DNA: TGTGCCAGCAGTTTTGGGACTAGCGGGAGGGCCGGAGTCTTC. Its translation is CASSFGTSGRAGVF.

The genes are TRBV28 and TRBJ2-2; 9 positions match TRBD1. V lost 6 bases to trimming and J lost 0 bases; unmatched junction nucleotides: 8. This CDR3 spans 17 amino acids. Germline loops: CDR1 MDHEN, CDR2 SYDVKM. This CDR3 is CASRLGTGTSNTGELFF. As DNA, the CDR3 is TGTGCCAGCAGGCTCGGGACAGGGACATCGAACACCGGGGAGCTGTTTTTT.

The chain recombines TRBV19 with TRBJ2-3, with D perhaps matching TRBD1 (7 bases). This CDR3 has 17 residues. Germline V gene data show CDR1 as LNHDA and CDR2 as SQIVND (reference sequence). Trimming cost V 4 bases and J 6 bases, with 23 bases left between them. CDR3 nucleotide sequence: TGTGCCAGTAGTAGGGGCAGGGGGGATACTGCAGGGGATACGCAGTATTTT. It is translated as CASSRGRGDTAGDTQYF.

V usage is TRBV7-3 and J usage is TRBJ2-7, with 13 bases matching TRBD2. CDR1 is SGHTA, CDR2 FQGTGA, per germline. This CDR3 contains 18 residues. The V segment lost 0 bases and the J segment 6 bases; nucleotides outside the gene matches: 11. The CDR3 here is CASSLTPRGLAGASEQYF. CDR3 sequence (DNA): TGTGCCAGCAGCTTAACGCCTCGAGGACTAGCGGGAGCCAGCGAGCAGTACTTC.

CDR3 nucleotides: TGTGCCAGCCTCGGACAGGGGGGGGGCGAGCAGTACTTC. Encoded protein: CASLGQGGGEQYF. The chain uses TRBV28 and TRBJ2-7, with TRBD1 matching 10 bases. CDR3 length: 13 residues. The V segment lost 8 bases and the J segment 6 bases; nucleotides outside the gene matches: 7. CDR1 and CDR2 (germline): MDHEN, SYDVKM.

This clone was counted a few times. This rearrangement joins TRBV24-1 to TRBJ1-1; tentatively, D is TRBD1 (5 bases). The CDR3 is 13 amino acids. V was shortened by 5 bases and J by 3 bases, with 9 bases between the two germline ends. The V gene's germline CDR1 is KGHDR and CDR2 SFDVKD. CDR3 in amino acids: CATSVGGDTEAFF. The CDR3 DNA is TGTGCCACCAGTGTCGGGGGGGACACTGAAGCTTTCTTT.

This chain links TRBV7-2 with TRBJ2-3; tentatively, D is TRBD2 (5 bases). This CDR3 contains 13 residues. Trimming removed 7 bases from V and 4 bases from J, with 12 bases in between. The germline V gene has CDR1 SGHTA and CDR2 FQGNSA. The chain's CDR3 is CASTSYSADTQYF. The CDR3 bases are TGTGCCAGCACCTCGTATAGCGCAGATACGCAGTATTTT.

The chain joins TRBV6-2 or TRBV6-3 to TRBJ2-1; unclear D gene. CDR1 MNHEY and CDR2 SVGEGT come from the germline V gene. V lost 6 bases and J 6 bases, leaving 12 bases between the germline ends. The CDR3 is made up of 13 amino acids. CDR3 residues: CASSLEWANEQFF. DNA of the CDR3: TGTGCCAGCAGCCTTGAATGGGCCAATGAGCAGTTCTTC.

This clone was observed once. This chain links TRBV7-9 with TRBJ1-2, with a possible D match to TRBD1 (6 bases). Trimming cost V 5 bases and J 0 bases, with 13 bases left between them. The CDR3 contains 15 residues. CDR1 SEHNR and CDR2 FQNEAQ come from the germline V gene (reference sequence). The CDR3 bases are TGTGCCAGCAGCGGAGACAGGCTGGCTAACTATGGCTACACCTTC. The encoded protein is CASSGDRLANYGYTF.

V and J are TRBV4-1 and TRBJ2-1; TRBD2 aligns across 9 bases. There are 15 residues in the CDR3. Germline lookup yields CDR1 MGHRA and CDR2 YSYEKL. V was clipped by 5 bases and J by 8 bases; unmatched bases: 10. This CDR3 reads CASSRVAGGPDEQFF. The CDR3 nucleotides are TGCGCCAGCAGCAGGGTTGCGGGAGGGCCGGATGAGCAGTTCTTC.

V and J are TRBV18 and TRBJ1-2; 12 bases agree with TRBD1. The V segment lost 2 bases and the J segment 4 bases; nucleotides outside the gene matches: 8. Germline-derived CDR1 and CDR2 are KGHSH and LQKENI. This CDR3 has 17 residues. The CDR3 nucleotides read TGTGCCAGCTCACCAACACCGGGACAGGGGGCGAGCTATGGCTACACCTTC. It encodes CASSPTPGQGASYGYTF.

The CDR3 DNA is TGTGCCAGCAGCTCCGACAGGGGGCCTGCATATACGCAGTATTTT. It encodes CASSSDRGPAYTQYF. The rearrangement uses TRBV7-3 and TRBJ2-3; 10 nucleotides line up with TRBD1. Germline V gene data show CDR1 as SGHTA and CDR2 as FQGTGA. J lost 7 bases, V lost 4 bases, and 8 bases had no gene match. The CDR3 loop spans 15 amino acids. Full variable domain (missing parts from reference TRBV7-3 and TRBJ2-3): GAGVSQTPSNKVTEKGKYVELRCDPISGHTALYWYRQSLGQGPEFLIYFQGTGAADDSGLPNDRFFAVRPEGSVSTLKIQRTERGDSAVYLCASSSDRGPAYTQYFGPGTRLTVL.